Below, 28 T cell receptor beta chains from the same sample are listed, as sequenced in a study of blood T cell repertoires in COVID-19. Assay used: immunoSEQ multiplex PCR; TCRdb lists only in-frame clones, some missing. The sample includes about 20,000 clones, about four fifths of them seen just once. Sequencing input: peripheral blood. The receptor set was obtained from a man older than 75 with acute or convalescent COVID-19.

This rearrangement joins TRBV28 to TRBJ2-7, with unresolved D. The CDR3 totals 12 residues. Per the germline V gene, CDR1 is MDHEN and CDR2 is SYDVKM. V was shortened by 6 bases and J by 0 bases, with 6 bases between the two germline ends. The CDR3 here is CASSRLSYEQYF. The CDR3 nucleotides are TGTGCCAGCAGCAGACTCTCCTACGAGCAGTACTTC.

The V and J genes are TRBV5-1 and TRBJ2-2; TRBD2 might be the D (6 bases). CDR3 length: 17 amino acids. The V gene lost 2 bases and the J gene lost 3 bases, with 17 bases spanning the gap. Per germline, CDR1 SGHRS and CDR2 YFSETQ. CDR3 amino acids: CASSFQGGGVYTGELFF. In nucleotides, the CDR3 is TGCGCCAGCAGCTTCCAAGGTGGAGGGGTTTACACCGGGGAGCTGTTTTTT. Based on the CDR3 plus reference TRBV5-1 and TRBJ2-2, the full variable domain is KAGVTQTPRYLIKTRGQQVTLSCSPISGHRSVSWYQQTPGQGLQFLFEYFSETQRNKGNFPGRFSGRQFSNSRSEMNVSTLELGDSALYLCASSFQGGGVYTGELFFGEGSRLTVL.

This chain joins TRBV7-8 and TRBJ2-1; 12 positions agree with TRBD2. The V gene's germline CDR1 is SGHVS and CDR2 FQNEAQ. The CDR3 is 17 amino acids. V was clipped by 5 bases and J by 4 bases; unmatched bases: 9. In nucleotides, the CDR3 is TGTGCCAGCAGCCCCAGGACTAGCGGGGCACAGTACAATGAGCAGTTCTTC. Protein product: CASSPRTSGAQYNEQFF. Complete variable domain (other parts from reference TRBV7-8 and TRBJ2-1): GAGVSQSPRYKVAKRGQDVALRCDPISGHVSLFWYQQALGQGPEFLTYFQNEAQLDKSGLPSDRFFAERPEGSVSTLKIQRTQQEDSAVYLCASSPRTSGAQYNEQFFGPGTRLTVL.

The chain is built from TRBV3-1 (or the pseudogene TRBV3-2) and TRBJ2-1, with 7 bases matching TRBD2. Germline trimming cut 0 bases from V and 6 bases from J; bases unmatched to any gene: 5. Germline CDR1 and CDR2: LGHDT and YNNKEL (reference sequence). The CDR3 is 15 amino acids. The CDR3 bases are TGTGCCAGCAGCCAAGAGACTAGCTTGGGCAATGAGCAGTTCTTC. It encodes CASSQETSLGNEQFF.

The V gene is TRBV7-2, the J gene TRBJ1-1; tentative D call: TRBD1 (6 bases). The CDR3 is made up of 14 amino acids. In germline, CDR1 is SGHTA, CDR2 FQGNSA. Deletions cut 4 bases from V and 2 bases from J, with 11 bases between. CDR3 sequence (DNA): TGTGCCAGCAGCTCAGACAGGATAAACACTGAAGCTTTCTTT. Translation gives CASSSDRINTEAFF. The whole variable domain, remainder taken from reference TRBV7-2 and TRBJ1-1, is GAGVSQSPSNKVTEKGKDVELRCDPISGHTALYWYRQSLGQGLEFLIYFQGNSAPDKSGLPSDRFSAERTGGSVSTLTIQRTQQEDSAVYLCASSSDRINTEAFFGQGTRLTVV.

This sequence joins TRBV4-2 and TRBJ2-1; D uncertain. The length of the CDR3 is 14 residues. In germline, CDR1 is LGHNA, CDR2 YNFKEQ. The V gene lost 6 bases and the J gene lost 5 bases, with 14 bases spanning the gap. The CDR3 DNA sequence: TGTGCCAGCAGTGCGACAAGACCTGACAATGAGCAGTTCTTC. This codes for CASSATRPDNEQFF.

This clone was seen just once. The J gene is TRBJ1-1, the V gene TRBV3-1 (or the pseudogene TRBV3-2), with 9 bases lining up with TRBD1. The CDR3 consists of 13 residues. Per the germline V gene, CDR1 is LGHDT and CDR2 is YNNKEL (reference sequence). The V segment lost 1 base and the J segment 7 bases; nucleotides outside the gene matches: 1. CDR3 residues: CASSQGTGVEAFF. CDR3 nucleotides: TGTGCCAGCAGCCAAGGGACAGGGGTTGAAGCTTTCTTT.

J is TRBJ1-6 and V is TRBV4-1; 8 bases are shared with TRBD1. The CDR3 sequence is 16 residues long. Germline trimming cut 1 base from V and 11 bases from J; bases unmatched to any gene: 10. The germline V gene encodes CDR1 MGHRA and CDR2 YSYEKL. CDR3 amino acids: CASSQVTGAIITPLHF. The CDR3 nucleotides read TGCGCCAGCAGCCAAGTGACAGGGGCTATAATTACACCCCTCCACTTT.

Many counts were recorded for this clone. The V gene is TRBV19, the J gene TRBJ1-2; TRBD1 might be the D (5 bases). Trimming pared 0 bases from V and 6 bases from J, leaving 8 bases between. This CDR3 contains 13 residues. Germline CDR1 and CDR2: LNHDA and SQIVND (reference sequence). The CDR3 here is CASSIEGVNGYTF. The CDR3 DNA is TGTGCCAGTAGTATAGAAGGGGTCAATGGCTACACCTTC.

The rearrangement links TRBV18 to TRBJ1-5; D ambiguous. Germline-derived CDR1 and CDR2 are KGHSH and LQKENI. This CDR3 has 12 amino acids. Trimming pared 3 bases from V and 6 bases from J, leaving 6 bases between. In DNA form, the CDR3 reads TGTGCCAGCTCACCTGGGAGTCAGCCCCAGCATTTT. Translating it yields CASSPGSQPQHF.

The CDR3 loop is CASRYGEQGAEQFF. In DNA, the CDR3 is TGTGCCAGCAGATACGGGGAACAGGGTGCTGAGCAGTTCTTC. The chain employs TRBV6-5 and TRBJ2-1; a weak D match, TRBD1 (6 bases). The V end was cut by 6 bases, the J end by 9 bases, with 18 bases between. CDR1 is MNHEY, CDR2 SVGAGI, per germline. The CDR3 covers 14 residues.

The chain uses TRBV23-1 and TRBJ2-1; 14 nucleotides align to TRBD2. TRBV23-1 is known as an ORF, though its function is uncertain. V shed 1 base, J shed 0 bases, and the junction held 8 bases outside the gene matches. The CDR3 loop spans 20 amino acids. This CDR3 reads CASSQYEGTSGRNSYNEQFF. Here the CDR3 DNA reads TGCGCCAGCAGTCAATACGAAGGGACTAGCGGGAGAAACTCCTACAATGAGCAGTTCTTC.

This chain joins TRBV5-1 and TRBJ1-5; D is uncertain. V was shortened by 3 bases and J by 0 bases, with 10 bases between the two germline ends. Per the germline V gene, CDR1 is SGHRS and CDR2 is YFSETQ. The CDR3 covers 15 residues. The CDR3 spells CASSWAGDSNQPQHF. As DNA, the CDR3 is TGCGCCAGCAGCTGGGCAGGTGATAGCAATCAGCCCCAGCATTTT.

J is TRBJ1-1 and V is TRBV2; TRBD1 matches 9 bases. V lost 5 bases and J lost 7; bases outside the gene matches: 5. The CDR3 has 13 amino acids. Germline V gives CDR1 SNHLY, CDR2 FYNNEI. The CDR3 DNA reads TGTGCCAGCAGTCGGACAGGGGTGGGTGAAGCTTTCTTT. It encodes CASSRTGVGEAFF. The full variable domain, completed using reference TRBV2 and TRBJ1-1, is EPEVTQTPSHQVTQMGQEVILRCVPISNHLYFYWYRQILGQKVEFLVSFYNNEISEKSEIFDDQFSVERPDGSNFTLKIRSTKLEDSAMYFCASSRTGVGEAFFGQGTRLTVV.

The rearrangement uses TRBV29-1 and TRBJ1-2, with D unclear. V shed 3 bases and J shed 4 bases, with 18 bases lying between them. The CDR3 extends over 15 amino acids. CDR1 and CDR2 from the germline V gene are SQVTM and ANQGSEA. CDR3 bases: TGCAGCGTTGATAGTAGTAATACGGGTGTCTATGGCTACACCTTC. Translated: CSVDSSNTGVYGYTF. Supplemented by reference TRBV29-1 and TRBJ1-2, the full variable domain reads SAVISQKPSRDICQRGTSLTIQCQVDSQVTMMFWYRQQPGQSLTLIATANQGSEATYESGFVIDKFPISRPNLTFSTLTVSNMSPEDSSIYLCSVDSSNTGVYGYTFGSGTRLTVV.

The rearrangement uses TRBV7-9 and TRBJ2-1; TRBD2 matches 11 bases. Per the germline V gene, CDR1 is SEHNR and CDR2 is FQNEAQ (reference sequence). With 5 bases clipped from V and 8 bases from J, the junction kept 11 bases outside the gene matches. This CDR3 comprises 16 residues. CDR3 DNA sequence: TGTGCCAGCAGCGTTAGCGGGAGGGCCGGTGGGGATGAGCAGTTCTTC. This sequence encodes CASSVSGRAGGDEQFF.

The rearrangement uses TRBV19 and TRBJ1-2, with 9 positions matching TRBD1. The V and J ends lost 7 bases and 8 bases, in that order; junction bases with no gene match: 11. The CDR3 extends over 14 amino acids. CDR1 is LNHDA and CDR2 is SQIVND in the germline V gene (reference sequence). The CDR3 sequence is CASNLWTGESGYTF. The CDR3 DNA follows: TGTGCCAGTAATTTATGGACAGGGGAAAGCGGCTACACCTTC.

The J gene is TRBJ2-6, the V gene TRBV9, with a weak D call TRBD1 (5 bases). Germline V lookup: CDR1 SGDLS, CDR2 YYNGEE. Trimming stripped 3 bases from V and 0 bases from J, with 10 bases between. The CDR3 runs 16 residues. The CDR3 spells CASSGGESSGANVLTF. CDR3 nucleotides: TGTGCCAGCAGCGGGGGCGAGAGCTCTGGGGCCAACGTCCTGACTTTC.

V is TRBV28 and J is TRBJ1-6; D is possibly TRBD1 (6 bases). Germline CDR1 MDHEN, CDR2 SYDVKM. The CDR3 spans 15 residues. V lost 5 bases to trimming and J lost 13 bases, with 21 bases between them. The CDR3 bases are TGTGCCAGCAGTGGCGGACAGATAGGGCGGGAGCCCCTCCACTTT. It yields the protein CASSGGQIGREPLHF. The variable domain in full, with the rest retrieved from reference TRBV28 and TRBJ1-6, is DVKVTQSSRYLVKRTGEKVFLECVQDMDHENMFWYRQDPGLGLRLIYFSYDVKMKEKGDIPEGYSVSREKKERFSLILESASTNQTSMYLCASSGGQIGREPLHFGNGTRLTVT.

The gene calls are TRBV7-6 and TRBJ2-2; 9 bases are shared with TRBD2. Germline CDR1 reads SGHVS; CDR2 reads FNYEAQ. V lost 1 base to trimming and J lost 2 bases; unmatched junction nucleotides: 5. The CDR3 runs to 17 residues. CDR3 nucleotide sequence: TGTGCCAGCAGCTTAGTCCAGCGGGAGGTCAACACCGGGGAGCTGTTTTTT. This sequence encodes CASSLVQREVNTGELFF.

As DNA, the CDR3 is TGTGCCAGCAGTTATTCGTATACAGTATCTGGAAACACCATATATTTT. It is translated as CASSYSYTVSGNTIYF. This rearrangement joins TRBV28 to TRBJ1-3; D is uncertain. Germline-derived CDR1 and CDR2 are MDHEN and SYDVKM. Deletions cut 4 bases from V and 1 base from J, with 14 bases between. The CDR3 totals 16 residues. Full variable domain (rest looked up from reference TRBV28 and TRBJ1-3): DVKVTQSSRYLVKRTGEKVFLECVQDMDHENMFWYRQDPGLGLRLIYFSYDVKMKEKGDIPEGYSVSREKKERFSLILESASTNQTSMYLCASSYSYTVSGNTIYFGEGSWLTVV.

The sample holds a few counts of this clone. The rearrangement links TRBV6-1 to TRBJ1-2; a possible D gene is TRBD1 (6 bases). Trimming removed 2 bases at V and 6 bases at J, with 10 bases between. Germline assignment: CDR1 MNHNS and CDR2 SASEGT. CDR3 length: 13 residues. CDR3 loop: CASSERGTNGYTF. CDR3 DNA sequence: TGTGCCAGCAGTGAAAGGGGGACGAATGGCTACACCTTC.

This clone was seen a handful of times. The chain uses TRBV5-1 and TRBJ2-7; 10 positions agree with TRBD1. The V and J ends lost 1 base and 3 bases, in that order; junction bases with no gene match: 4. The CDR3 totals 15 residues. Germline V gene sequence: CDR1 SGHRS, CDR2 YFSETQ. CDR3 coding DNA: TGCGCCAGCAGCTTGCTTCGGGACAGGGGCTACGAGCAGTACTTC. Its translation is CASSLLRDRGYEQYF.

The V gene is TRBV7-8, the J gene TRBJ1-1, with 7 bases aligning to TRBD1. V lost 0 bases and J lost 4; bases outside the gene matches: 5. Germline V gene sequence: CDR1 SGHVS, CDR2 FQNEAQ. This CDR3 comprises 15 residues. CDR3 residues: CASSLAGGAGTEAFF. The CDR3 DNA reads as TGTGCCAGCAGCTTAGCAGGGGGCGCGGGCACTGAAGCTTTCTTT.

The CDR3 nucleotides are TGTGCCACCAGCAGAGATCGGACAGGGCACACCGGGGAGCTGTTTTTT. Its translation: CATSRDRTGHTGELFF. This chain connects TRBV15 to TRBJ2-2, with 8 bases lining up with TRBD1. J was trimmed by 3 bases and V by 0 bases; bases with no gene match: 3. The germline V gene has CDR1 LNHNV and CDR2 YYDKDF (reference sequence). The CDR3 extends over 16 amino acids.

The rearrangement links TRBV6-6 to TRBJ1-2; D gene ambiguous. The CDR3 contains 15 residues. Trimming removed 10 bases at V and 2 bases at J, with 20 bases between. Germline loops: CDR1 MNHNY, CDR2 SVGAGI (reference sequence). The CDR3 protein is CATQTRETLNYGYTF. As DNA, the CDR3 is TGTGCCACCCAGACGAGGGAGACCCTAAACTATGGCTACACCTTC.

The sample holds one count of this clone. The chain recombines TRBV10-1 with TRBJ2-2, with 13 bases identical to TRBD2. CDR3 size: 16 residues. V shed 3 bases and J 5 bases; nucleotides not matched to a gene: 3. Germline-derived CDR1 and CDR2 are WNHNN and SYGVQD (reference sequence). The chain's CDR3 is CASSDGTSGTTGELFF. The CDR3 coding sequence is TGCGCCAGCAGTGACGGGACTAGCGGGACTACCGGGGAGCTGTTTTTT.

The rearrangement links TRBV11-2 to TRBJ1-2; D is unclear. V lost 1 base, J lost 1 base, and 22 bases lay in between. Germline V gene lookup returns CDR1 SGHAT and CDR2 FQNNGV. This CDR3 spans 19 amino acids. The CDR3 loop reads CASSLVERGGNIINYGYTF. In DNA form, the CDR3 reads TGTGCCAGCAGCTTAGTAGAGCGGGGAGGTAACATTATTAACTATGGCTACACCTTC.